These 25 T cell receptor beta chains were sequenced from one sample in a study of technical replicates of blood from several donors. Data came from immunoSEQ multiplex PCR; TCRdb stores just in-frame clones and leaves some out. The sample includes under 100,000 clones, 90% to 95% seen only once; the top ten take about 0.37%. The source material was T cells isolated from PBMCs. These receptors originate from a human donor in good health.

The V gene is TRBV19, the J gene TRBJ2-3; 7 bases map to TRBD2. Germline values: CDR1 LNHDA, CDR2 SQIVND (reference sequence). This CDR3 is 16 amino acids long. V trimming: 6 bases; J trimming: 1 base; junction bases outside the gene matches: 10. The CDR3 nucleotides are TGTGCCAGTAGATTGCCCGGTGGACTAGGCACAGATACGCAGTATTTT. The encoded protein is CASRLPGGLGTDTQYF.

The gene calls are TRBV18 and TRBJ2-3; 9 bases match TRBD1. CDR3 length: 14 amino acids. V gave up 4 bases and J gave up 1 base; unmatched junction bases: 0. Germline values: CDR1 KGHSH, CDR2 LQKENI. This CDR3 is CASSRTGGTDTQYF. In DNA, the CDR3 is TGTGCCAGCTCACGGACAGGGGGCACAGATACGCAGTATTTT.

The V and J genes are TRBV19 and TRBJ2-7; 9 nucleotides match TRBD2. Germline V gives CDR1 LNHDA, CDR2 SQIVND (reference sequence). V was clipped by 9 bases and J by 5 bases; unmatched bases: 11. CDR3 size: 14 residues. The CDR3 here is CASRPGLAAHEQYF. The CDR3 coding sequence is TGTGCCAGCAGACCGGGACTAGCAGCCCACGAGCAGTACTTC.

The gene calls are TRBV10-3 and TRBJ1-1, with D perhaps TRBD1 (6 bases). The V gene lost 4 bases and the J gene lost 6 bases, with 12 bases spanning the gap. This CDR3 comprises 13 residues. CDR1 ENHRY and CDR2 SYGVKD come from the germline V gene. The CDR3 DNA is TGTGCCATCAGTGCCCTACAGGGCTCTGAAGCTTTCTTT. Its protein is CAISALQGSEAFF.

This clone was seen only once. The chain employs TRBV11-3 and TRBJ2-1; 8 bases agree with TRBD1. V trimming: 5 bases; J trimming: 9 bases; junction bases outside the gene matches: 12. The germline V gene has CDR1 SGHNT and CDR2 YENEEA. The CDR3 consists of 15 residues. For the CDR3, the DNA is TGTGCCAGCAGCCAAAGGGGACAGGCCTTGGGTGAGCAGTTCTTC. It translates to CASSQRGQALGEQFF.

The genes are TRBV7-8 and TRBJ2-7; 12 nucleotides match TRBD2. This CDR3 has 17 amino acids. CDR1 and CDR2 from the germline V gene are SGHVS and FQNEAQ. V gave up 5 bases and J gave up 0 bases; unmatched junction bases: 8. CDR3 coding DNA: TGTGCCAGCAGCACCAGACTAGCGGGGGAAAGCTCCTACGAGCAGTACTTC. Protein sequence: CASSTRLAGESSYEQYF.

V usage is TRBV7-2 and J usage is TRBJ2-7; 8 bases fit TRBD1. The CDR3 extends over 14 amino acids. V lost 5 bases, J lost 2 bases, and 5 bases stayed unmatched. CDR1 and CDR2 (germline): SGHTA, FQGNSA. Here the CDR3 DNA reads TGTGCCAGCAGCGGAGACAGGGGACCCTACGAGCAGTACTTC. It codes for CASSGDRGPYEQYF.

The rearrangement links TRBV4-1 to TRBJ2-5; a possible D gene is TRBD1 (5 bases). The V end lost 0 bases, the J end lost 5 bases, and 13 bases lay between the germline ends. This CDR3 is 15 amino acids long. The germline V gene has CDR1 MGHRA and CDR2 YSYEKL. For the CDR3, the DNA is TGCGCCAGCAGCCAAGAACCGCACAGGCGGGAGACCCAGTACTTC. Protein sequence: CASSQEPHRRETQYF.

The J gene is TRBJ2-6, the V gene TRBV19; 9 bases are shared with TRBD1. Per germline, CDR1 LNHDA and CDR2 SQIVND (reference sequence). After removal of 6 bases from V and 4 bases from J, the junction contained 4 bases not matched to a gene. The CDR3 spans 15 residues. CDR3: CASRDRGRGANVLTF. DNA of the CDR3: TGTGCCAGTAGGGACAGGGGCCGGGGGGCCAACGTCCTGACTTTC. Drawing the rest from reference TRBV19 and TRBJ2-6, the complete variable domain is DGGITQSPKYLFRKEGQNVTLSCEQNLNHDAMYWYRQDPGQGLRLIYYSQIVNDFQKGDIAEGYSVSREKKESFPLTVTSAQKNPTAFYLCASRDRGRGANVLTFGAGSRLTVL.

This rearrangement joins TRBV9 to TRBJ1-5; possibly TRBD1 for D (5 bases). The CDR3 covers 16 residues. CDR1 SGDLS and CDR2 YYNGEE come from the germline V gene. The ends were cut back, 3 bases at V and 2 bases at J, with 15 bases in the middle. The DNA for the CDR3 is TGTGCCAGCAGCGGGGGGGGTGGTGGTGGCAATCAGCCCCAGCATTTT. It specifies CASSGGGGGGNQPQHF.

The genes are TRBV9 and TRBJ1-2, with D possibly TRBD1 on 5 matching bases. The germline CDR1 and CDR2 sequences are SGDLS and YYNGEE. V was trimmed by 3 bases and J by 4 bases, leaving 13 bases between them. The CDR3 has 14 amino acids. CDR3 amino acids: CASSEGWSVYGYTF. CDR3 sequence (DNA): TGTGCCAGCAGCGAGGGGTGGAGCGTCTATGGCTACACCTTC.

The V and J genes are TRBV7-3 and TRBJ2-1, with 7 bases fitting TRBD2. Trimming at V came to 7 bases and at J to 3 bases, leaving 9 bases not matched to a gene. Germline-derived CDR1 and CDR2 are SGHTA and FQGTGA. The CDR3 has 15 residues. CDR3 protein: CASTLGGGSYNEQFF. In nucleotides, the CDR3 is TGTGCCAGCACCCTGGGAGGCGGGAGCTACAATGAGCAGTTCTTC. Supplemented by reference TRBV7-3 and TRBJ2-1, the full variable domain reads GAGVSQTPSNKVTEKGKYVELRCDPISGHTALYWYRQSLGQGPEFLIYFQGTGAADDSGLPNDRFFAVRPEGSVSTLKIQRTERGDSAVYLCASTLGGGSYNEQFFGPGTRLTVL.

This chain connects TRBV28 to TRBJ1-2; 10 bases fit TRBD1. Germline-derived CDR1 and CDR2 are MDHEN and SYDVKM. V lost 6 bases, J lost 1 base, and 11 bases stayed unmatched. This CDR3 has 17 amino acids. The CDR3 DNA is TGTGCCAGCAGGCCAAGACAGGGGGCGTTGGTTAACTATGGCTACACCTTC. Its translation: CASRPRQGALVNYGYTF.

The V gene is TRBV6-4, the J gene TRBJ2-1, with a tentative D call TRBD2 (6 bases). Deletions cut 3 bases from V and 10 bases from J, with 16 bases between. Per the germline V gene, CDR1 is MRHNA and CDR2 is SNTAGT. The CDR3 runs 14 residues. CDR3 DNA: TGTGCCAGCAGTGAGTCAGTTGGGGGGAGCGAGCAGTTCTTC. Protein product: CASSESVGGSEQFF.

CDR3 region: CASSFSIEYNEQFF. CDR3 DNA sequence: TGTGCCAGCAGCTTCTCTATAGAGTACAATGAGCAGTTCTTC. J is TRBJ2-1 and V is TRBV7-3; D is ambiguous. V was clipped by 3 bases and J by 4 bases, with 10 bases between them. This CDR3 has 14 residues. Germline CDR1 reads SGHTA; CDR2 reads FQGTGA. Using reference TRBV7-3 and TRBJ2-1 for the parts outside the CDR3, the full variable domain is GAGVSQTPSNKVTEKGKYVELRCDPISGHTALYWYRQSLGQGPEFLIYFQGTGAADDSGLPNDRFFAVRPEGSVSTLKIQRTERGDSAVYLCASSFSIEYNEQFFGPGTRLTVL.

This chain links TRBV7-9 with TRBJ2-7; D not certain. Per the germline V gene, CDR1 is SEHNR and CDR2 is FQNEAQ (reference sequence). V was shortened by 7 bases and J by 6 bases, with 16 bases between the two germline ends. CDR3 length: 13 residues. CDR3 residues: CASNLVGLREQYF. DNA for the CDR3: TGTGCCAGCAACCTCGTTGGTCTACGCGAGCAGTACTTC.

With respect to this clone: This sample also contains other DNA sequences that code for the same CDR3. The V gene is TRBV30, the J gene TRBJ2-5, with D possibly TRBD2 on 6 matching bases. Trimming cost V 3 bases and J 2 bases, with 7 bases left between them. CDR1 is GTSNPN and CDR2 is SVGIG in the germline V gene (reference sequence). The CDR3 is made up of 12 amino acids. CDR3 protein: CAWSRGQETQYF. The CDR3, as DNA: TGTGCCTGGAGCCGGGGGCAAGAGACCCAGTACTTC.

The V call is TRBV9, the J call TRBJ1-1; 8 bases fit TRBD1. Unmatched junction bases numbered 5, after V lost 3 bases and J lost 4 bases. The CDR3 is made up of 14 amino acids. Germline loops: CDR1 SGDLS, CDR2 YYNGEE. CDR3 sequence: CASSAGQGVTEAFF. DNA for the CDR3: TGTGCCAGCAGCGCCGGACAGGGAGTCACTGAAGCTTTCTTT.

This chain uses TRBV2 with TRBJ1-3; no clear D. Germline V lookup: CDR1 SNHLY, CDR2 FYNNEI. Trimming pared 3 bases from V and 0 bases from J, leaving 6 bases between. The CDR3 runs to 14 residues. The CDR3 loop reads CASSDGSSGNTIYF. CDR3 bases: TGTGCCAGCAGTGACGGGAGCTCTGGAAACACCATATATTTT.

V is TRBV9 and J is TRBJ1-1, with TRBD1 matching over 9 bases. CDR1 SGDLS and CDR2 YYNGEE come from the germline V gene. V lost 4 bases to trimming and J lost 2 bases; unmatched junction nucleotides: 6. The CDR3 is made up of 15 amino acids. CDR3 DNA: TGTGCCAGCAGCTCGACAGGGGGTTTTAACACTGAAGCTTTCTTT. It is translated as CASSSTGGFNTEAFF.

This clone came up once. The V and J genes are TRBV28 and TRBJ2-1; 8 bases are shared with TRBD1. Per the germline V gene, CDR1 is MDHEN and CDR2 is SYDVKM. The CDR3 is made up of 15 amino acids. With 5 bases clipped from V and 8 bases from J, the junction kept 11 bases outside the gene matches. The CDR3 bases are TGTGCCAGCAGTCCCCACCGACAGGGGCGGCATGAGCAGTTCTTC. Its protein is CASSPHRQGRHEQFF.

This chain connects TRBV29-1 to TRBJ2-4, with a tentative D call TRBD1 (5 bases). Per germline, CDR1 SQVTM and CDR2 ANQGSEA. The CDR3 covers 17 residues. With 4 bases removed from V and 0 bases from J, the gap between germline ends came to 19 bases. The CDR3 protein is CSVGDRRFEGAKNIQYF. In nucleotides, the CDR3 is TGCAGCGTTGGCGACAGACGATTTGAAGGAGCCAAAAACATTCAGTACTTC.

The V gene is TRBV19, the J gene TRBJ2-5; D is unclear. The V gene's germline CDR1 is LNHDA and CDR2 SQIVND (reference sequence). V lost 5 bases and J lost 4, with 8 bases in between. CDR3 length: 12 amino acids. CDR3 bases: TGTGCCAGTAGTTTGCGCGCAGAGACCCAGTACTTC. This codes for CASSLRAETQYF. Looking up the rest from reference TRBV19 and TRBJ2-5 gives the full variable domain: DGGITQSPKYLFRKEGQNVTLSCEQNLNHDAMYWYRQDPGQGLRLIYYSQIVNDFQKGDIAEGYSVSREKKESFPLTVTSAQKNPTAFYLCASSLRAETQYFGPGTRLLVL.

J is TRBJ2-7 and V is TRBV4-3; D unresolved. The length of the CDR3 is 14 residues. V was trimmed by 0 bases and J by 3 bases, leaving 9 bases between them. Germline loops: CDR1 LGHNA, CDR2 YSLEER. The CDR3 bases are TGCGCCAGCAGCCAAGATGGTGTCGGCTACGAGCAGTACTTC. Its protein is CASSQDGVGYEQYF.

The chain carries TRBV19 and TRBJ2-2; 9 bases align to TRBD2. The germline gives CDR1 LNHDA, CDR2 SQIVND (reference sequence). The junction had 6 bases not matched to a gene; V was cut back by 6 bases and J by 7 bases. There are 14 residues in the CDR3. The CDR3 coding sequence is TGTGCCAGTAGCCCCCTAGCGGGATACGGGGAGCTGTTTTTT. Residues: CASSPLAGYGELFF.